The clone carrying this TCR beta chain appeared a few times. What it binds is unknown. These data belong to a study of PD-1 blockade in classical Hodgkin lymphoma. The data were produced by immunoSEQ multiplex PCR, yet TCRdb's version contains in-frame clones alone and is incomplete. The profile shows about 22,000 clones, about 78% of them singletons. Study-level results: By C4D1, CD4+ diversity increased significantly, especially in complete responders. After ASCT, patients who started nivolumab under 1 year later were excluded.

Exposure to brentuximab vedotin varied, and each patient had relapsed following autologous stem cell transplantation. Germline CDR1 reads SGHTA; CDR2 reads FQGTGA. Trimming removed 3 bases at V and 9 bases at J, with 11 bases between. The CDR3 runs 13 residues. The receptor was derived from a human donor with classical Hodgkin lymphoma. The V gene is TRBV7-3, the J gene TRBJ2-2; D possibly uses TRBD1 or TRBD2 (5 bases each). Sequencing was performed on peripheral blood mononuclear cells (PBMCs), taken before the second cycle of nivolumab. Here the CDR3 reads CASSFTADRELFF. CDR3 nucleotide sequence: TGTGCCAGCAGCTTTACAGCGGACAGGGAGCTGTTTTTT. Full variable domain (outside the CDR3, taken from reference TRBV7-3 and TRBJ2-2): GAGVSQTPSNKVTEKGKYVELRCDPISGHTALYWYRQSLGQGPEFLIYFQGTGAADDSGLPNDRFFAVRPEGSVSTLKIQRTERGDSAVYLCASSFTADRELFFGEGSRLTVL.